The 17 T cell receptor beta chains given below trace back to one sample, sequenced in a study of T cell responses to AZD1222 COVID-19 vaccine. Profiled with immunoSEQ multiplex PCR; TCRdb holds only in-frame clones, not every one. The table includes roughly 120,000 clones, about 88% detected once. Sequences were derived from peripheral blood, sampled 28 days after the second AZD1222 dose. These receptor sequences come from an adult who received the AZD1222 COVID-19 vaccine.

This CDR3 reads CASSLGDRDEAFF. In DNA, the CDR3 is TGTGCCAGCAGCTTGGGGGACAGGGATGAAGCTTTCTTT. The chain combines TRBV5-6 with TRBJ1-1; 9 bases match TRBD1. The CDR3 runs 13 residues. The germline CDR1 and CDR2 sequences are SGHDT and YYEEEE. Trimming at V came to 0 bases and at J to 7 bases, leaving 1 base not matched to a gene.

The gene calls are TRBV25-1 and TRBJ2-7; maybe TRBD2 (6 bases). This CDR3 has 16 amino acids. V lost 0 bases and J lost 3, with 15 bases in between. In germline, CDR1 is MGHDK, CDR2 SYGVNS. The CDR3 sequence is CASSEYKGGQVYEQYF. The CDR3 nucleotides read TGTGCCAGCAGTGAATATAAAGGAGGGCAGGTCTACGAGCAGTACTTC.

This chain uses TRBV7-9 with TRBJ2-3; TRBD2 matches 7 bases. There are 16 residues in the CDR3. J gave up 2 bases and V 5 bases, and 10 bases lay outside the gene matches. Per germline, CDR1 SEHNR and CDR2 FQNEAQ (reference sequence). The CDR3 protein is CASSGYSGPSTDTQYF. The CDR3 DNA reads TGTGCCAGCAGCGGGTATAGCGGGCCCTCCACAGATACGCAGTATTTT.

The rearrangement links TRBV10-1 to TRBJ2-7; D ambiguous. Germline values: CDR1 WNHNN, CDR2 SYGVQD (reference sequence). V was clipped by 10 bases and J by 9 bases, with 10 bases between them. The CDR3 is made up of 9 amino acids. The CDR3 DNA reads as TGCGCCACCCACTTCCCGCAGTACTTC. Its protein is CATHFPQYF.

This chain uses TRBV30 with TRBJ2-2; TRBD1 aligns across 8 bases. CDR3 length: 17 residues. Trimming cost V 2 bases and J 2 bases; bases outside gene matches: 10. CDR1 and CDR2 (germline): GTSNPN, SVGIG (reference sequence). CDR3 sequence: CAWSTGTGPSNTGELFF. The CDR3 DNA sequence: TGTGCCTGGAGTACTGGGACAGGTCCTTCAAACACCGGGGAGCTGTTTTTT.

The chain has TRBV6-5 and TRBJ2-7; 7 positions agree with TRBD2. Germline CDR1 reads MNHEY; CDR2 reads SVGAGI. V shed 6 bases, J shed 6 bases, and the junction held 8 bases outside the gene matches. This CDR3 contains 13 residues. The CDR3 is CASSSPGGTEQYF. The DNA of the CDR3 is TGTGCCAGCAGCTCCCCCGGGGGGACCGAGCAGTACTTC.

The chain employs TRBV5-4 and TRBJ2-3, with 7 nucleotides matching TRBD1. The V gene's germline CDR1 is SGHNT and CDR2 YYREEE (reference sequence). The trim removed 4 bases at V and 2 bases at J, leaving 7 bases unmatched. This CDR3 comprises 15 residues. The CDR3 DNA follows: TGTGCCAGCAGCCCCCCCGACAGGGCCACAGATACGCAGTATTTT. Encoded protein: CASSPPDRATDTQYF. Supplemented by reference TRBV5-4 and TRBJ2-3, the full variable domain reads ETGVTQSPTHLIKTRGQQVTLRCSSQSGHNTVSWYQQALGQGPQFIFQYYREEENGRGNFPPRFSGLQFPNYSSELNVNALELDDSALYLCASSPPDRATDTQYFGPGTRLTVL.

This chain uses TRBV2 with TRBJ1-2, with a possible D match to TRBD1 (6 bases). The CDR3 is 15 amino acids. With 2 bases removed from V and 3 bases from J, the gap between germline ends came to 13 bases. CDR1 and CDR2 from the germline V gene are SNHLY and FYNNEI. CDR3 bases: TGTGCCAGCAGTGAACGGGACAAGGATTACTATGGCTACACCTTC. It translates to CASSERDKDYYGYTF.

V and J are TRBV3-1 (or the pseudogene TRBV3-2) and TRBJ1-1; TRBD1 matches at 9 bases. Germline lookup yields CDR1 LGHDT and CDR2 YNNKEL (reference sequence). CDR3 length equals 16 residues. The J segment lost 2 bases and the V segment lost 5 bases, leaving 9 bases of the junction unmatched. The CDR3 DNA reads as TGTGCCAGCAGCGATAGAGGGACAGGGATAAACACTGAAGCTTTCTTT. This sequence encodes CASSDRGTGINTEAFF.

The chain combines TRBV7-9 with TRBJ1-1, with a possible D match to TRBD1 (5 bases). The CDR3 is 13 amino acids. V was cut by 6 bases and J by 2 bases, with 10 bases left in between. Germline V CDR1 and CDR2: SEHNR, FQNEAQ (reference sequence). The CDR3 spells CASRWDLNTEAFF. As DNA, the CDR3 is TGTGCCAGCAGATGGGACCTCAACACTGAAGCTTTCTTT.

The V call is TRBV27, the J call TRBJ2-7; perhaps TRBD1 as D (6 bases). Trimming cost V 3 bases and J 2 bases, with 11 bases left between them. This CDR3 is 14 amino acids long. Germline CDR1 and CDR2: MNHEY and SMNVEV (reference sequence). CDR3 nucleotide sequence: TGTGCCAGCAGTTTGCAGGGGTATACCTACGAGCAGTACTTC. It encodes CASSLQGYTYEQYF.

CDR3 residues: CASSLQNRKYQETQYF. The CDR3 coding sequence is TGTGCCAGCAGCTTACAAAACAGGAAGTACCAAGAGACCCAGTACTTC. This chain connects TRBV7-2 to TRBJ2-5; a possible D gene is TRBD1 (5 bases). Between the trimmed V and J ends, which lost 2 bases and 0 bases, there was a span of 13 bases. The CDR3 covers 16 residues. CDR1 is SGHTA, CDR2 FQGNSA, per germline.

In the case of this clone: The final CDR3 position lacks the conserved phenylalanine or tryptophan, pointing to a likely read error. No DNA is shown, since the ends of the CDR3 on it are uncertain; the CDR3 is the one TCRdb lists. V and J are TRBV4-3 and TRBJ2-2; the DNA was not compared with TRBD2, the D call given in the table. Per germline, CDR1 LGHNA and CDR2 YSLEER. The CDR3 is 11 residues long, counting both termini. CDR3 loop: CASSPWKRGAC.

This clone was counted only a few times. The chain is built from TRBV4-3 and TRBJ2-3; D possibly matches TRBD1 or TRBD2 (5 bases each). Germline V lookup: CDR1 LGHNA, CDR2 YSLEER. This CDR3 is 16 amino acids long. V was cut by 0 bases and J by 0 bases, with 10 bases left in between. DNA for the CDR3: TGCGCCAGCAGCCAAGATATGGGACGGAGCACAGATACGCAGTATTTT. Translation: CASSQDMGRSTDTQYF.

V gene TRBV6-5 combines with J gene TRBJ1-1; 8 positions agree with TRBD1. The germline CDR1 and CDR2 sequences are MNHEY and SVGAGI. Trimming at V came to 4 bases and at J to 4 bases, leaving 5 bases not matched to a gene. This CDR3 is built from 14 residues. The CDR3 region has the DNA TGTGCCAGCAGTTTTCAGGGGGCGATCACTGAAGCTTTCTTT. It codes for CASSFQGAITEAFF.

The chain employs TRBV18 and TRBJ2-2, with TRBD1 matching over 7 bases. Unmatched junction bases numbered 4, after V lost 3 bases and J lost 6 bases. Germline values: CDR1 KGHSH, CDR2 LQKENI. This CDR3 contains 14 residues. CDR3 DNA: TGTGCCAGCTCACCGAAGCAGGGGGCCGGGGAGCTGTTTTTT. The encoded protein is CASSPKQGAGELFF.

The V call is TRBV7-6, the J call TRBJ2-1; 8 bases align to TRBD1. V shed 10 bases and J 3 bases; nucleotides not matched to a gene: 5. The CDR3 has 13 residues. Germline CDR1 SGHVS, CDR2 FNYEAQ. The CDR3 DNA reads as TGTGCCACGGGGACAGGTGGCTACAATGAGCAGTTCTTC. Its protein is CATGTGGYNEQFF.